A selection of T cell receptor beta chains follows, all from one sample in a study of T cell repertoires in cytomegalovirus infection. MiXCR, applied by TCRdb to the reads, yields one record per CDR3 protein. The table records about 150,000 distinct CDR3 sequences, about 20% of them present only once. Material for sequencing was PBMCs. The source of these receptors is a human donor in good health (CMV status not recorded). Some clones in this sample may be carry-over from other donors' samples. Both conserved end residues are part of each CDR3. A D gene is named only where the DNA matches it firmly. Clone size, where shown, is once, few, many, or a class for clones that have expanded.

v_gene: TRBV12-3/TRBV12-4
j_gene: TRBJ1-4
d_gene: .
abundance: few
CDR3aa: CASSFFGEKLFF
CDR3nt: TGTGCCAGCAGTTTTTTCGGGGAAAAACTGTTTTTT

v_gene: TRBV12-3/TRBV12-4
j_gene: TRBJ1-1
d_gene: .
abundance: .
CDR3aa: CASSLPLWGRENTEAFF
CDR3nt: TGTGCCAGCAGTTTACCCCTATGGGGCAGGGAAAACACTGAAGCTTTCTTT

v_gene: TRBV27
j_gene: TRBJ2-7
d_gene: .
abundance: .
CDR3aa: CASTPGSGSYEQYF
CDR3nt: TGTGCCAGCACTCCAGGTAGCGGATCCTACGAGCAGTACTTC

v_gene: TRBV5-1
j_gene: TRBJ2-1
d_gene: .
abundance: .
CDR3aa: CASMDAGSYNEQFF
CDR3nt: TGCGCCAGCATGGACGCGGGTTCCTACAATGAGCAGTTCTTC

v_gene: TRBV12-3/TRBV12-4
j_gene: TRBJ2-5
d_gene: .
abundance: few
CDR3aa: CASSFSRPGQTQYF
CDR3nt: TGTGCCAGCAGTTTCTCGAGGCCCGGACAGACCCAGTACTTC

v_gene: TRBV29-1
j_gene: TRBJ2-1
d_gene: .
abundance: few
CDR3aa: CSVGRAGYNEQFF
CDR3nt: TGCAGCGTTGGTAGGGCGGGCTACAATGAGCAGTTCTTC

v_gene: TRBV11-2
j_gene: TRBJ2-6
d_gene: .
abundance: .
CDR3aa: CASIAGTLGSGANVLTF
CDR3nt: TGTGCCAGCATCGCCGGGACCTTGGGCTCTGGGGCCAACGTCCTGACTTTC

v_gene: TRBV7-2
j_gene: TRBJ2-5
d_gene: TRBD2
abundance: .
CDR3aa: CASRPGLAGVMGTQYF
CDR3nt: TGTGCCAGCAGACCCGGACTAGCGGGAGTGATGGGGACCCAGTACTTC

v_gene: TRBV7-2
j_gene: TRBJ2-1
d_gene: TRBD2
abundance: many
CDR3aa: CASSLHGGGAYEQFF
CDR3nt: TGTGCCAGCAGCTTACATGGCGGGGGGGCGTATGAGCAGTTCTTC

v_gene: TRBV6-8
j_gene: TRBJ2-2
d_gene: TRBD1
abundance: .
CDR3aa: CASRGTGDTGELFF
CDR3nt: TGTGCCAGCAGAGGGACAGGGGACACCGGGGAGCTGTTTTTT

v_gene: TRBV5-1
j_gene: TRBJ2-1
d_gene: TRBD2
abundance: .
CDR3aa: CASSPNVAAGVGRDEQFF
CDR3nt: TGCGCCAGCAGCCCGAATGTTGCAGCGGGGGTGGGGAGAGATGAGCAGTTCTTC

v_gene: TRBV12-3/TRBV12-4
j_gene: TRBJ1-3
d_gene: .
abundance: few
CDR3aa: CASSHRAAGVADTIYF
CDR3nt: TGTGCCAGCAGCCATCGCGCGGCAGGGGTTGCAGACACCATATATTTT

v_gene: TRBV20-1
j_gene: TRBJ1-1
d_gene: .
abundance: .
CDR3aa: CSASPGGERAFF
CDR3nt: TGCAGTGCTAGCCCCGGGGGGGAGAGAGCTTTCTTT